A single sample is the source of the 29 T cell receptor beta chains below, sequenced in a study of T-cell reconstitution after alpha-beta-depleted transplantation in children. Preparation of the TCRbeta library was carried out with unique molecular identifiers. One entry per CDR3 protein, called by TCRdb with MiXCR from the PCR reads. In the table there are under 750,000 distinct CDR3 sequences, more than 20% of which are singletons. This specimen consisted of PBMCs, mostly from graft donor cells, obtained 360 days after TCRalphabeta/CD19-depleted stem cell transplant. These receptors originate from a boy younger than two who had a stem cell transplant for acute myeloid leukemia, so the T cells may come from the graft donor.

This clonotype was seen a handful of times. This chain uses TRBV20-1 with TRBJ2-5; maybe TRBD1 (5 bases). V gave up 3 bases and J gave up 4 bases, with 12 bases separating them. The CDR3 length is 13 residues. Germline CDR1 DFQATT, CDR2 SNEGSKA (reference sequence). In DNA, the CDR3 is TGCAGTGCTAGTAGGGGTTCGTTAGAGACCCAGTACTTC. It yields the protein CSASRGSLETQYF.

This clonotype came up many times. This chain uses TRBV18 with TRBJ1-1, with D unresolved. Germline CDR1 is KGHSH and CDR2 is LQKENI. The V end was cut by 3 bases, the J end by 1 base, with 3 bases between. There are 12 residues in the CDR3. The CDR3, as DNA: TGTGCCAGCTCACCGGGGAACACTGAAGCTTTCTTT. It is translated as CASSPGNTEAFF.

V usage is TRBV12-3 or TRBV12-4 and J usage is TRBJ2-7; D call uncertain. Deletions cut 6 bases from V and 8 bases from J, with 20 bases between. The CDR3 consists of 14 residues. In DNA, the CDR3 is TGTGCCAGCAGCTCGGACCCAGCTGCCTCCAAGCAGTACTTC. It specifies CASSSDPAASKQYF.

As for this clonotype: A much larger clone lies one base from this, so it may be a read error. The V call is TRBV23-1, the J call TRBJ2-7, with TRBD1 as a possible D gene (5 bases). TRBV23-1 is sorted into the ORF group, with uncertain function. V lost 10 bases, J lost 10 bases, and 17 bases lay in between. This CDR3 region has 11 residues. Here the CDR3 reads CATRVFCDQYV. The CDR3 DNA reads as TGCGCCACCAGGGTATTCTGCGATCAGTACGTC.

The V gene is TRBV12-5, the J gene TRBJ2-5; TRBD1 matches at 7 bases. CDR1 and CDR2 from the germline V gene are LGHNT and FRNRAP. With 6 bases clipped from V and 0 bases from J, the junction kept 7 bases outside the gene matches. This CDR3 spans 15 amino acids. The CDR3 here is CASGPAGTDQETQYF. The CDR3 DNA follows: TGTGCTAGTGGCCCCGCCGGGACAGACCAAGAGACCCAGTACTTC.

This clonotype was seen a handful of times. The chain links TRBV20-1 to TRBJ1-1; weak D call: TRBD1 (5 bases). V shed 3 bases and J shed 3 bases, with 17 bases lying between them. Germline V CDR1 and CDR2: DFQATT, SNEGSKA (reference sequence). The CDR3 is 15 residues long. CDR3 amino acids: CSARPAGRKDTEAFF. CDR3 DNA: TGCAGTGCTAGGCCCGCAGGGAGGAAGGACACTGAAGCTTTCTTT.

The sample holds a few counts of this clonotype. V is TRBV6-1 and J is TRBJ1-5, with D unclear. The germline V gene encodes CDR1 MNHNS and CDR2 SASEGT. This CDR3 is 13 amino acids long. V gave up 3 bases and J gave up 5 bases, with 8 bases separating them. The CDR3 coding sequence is TGTGCCAGCAGTGAGAGGCCCGATCAGCCCCAGCATTTT. Translation gives CASSERPDQPQHF.

The chain combines TRBV6-5 with TRBJ1-1, with unresolved D. Germline assignment: CDR1 MNHEY and CDR2 SVGAGI. This CDR3 is built from 16 residues. The ends were cut back, 0 bases at V and 0 bases at J, with 11 bases in the middle. The CDR3 sequence is CASSYSIYPLNTEAFF. The CDR3 nucleotides read TGTGCCAGCAGTTACTCGATTTATCCACTGAACACTGAAGCTTTCTTT.

This clonotype was detected a few times. CDR3 in amino acids: CASSFPLRQGLNTEAFF. In DNA, the CDR3 is TGTGCCAGCAGTTTTCCCCTAAGACAGGGACTGAACACTGAAGCTTTCTTT. This chain uses TRBV12-3 or TRBV12-4 with TRBJ1-1, with 7 bases aligning to TRBD1. This CDR3 region has 17 residues. J lost 0 bases, V lost 3 bases, and 10 bases had no gene match.

The chain is built from TRBV21-1 and TRBJ2-7; no check of the table's D call, TRBD2, against the DNA was made. TRBV21-1 has pseudogene status. The CDR3 length is 12 residues. The CDR3 DNA sequence: TGTGCCAGGACTAGCCGAACCTACGAGCAGTACTTC. Its protein product is CARTSRTYEQYF.

The rearrangement uses TRBV7-3 and TRBJ1-2; D might be TRBD1 (6 bases). V lost 2 bases and J 12 bases, leaving 7 bases between the germline ends. This CDR3 has 10 amino acids. Germline CDR1 and CDR2: SGHTA and FQGTGA. Here the CDR3 DNA reads TGTGCCAGCAGCTTAGGGGGCGACACCTTC. It codes for CASSLGGDTF.

In this sample, this clonotype turned up many times. DNA of the CDR3: TGTGCCAGCAGCTTGGACAGTCTGATCCGCACAGATACGCAGTATTTT. Protein sequence: CASSLDSLIRTDTQYF. This chain connects TRBV7-2 to TRBJ2-3; D is perhaps TRBD1 (6 bases). The CDR3 is made up of 16 amino acids. Trimming shortened V by 3 bases and J by 1 base, and 14 bases separated the two germline ends. The germline V gene has CDR1 SGHTA and CDR2 FQGNSA.

The chain has TRBV7-3 and TRBJ2-6; 9 bases line up with TRBD1. This CDR3 contains 17 residues. Germline CDR1 reads SGHTA; CDR2 reads FQGTGA. Trimming at V came to 5 bases and at J to 0 bases, leaving 5 bases not matched to a gene. Here the CDR3 reads CASSPGTGSSGANVLTF. The CDR3 region has the DNA TGTGCCAGCAGCCCCGGGACAGGGTCCTCTGGGGCCAACGTCCTGACTTTC. Supplemented by reference TRBV7-3 and TRBJ2-6, the full variable domain reads GAGVSQTPSNKVTEKGKYVELRCDPISGHTALYWYRQSLGQGPEFLIYFQGTGAADDSGLPNDRFFAVRPEGSVSTLKIQRTERGDSAVYLCASSPGTGSSGANVLTFGAGSRLTVL.

The chain carries TRBV20-1 and TRBJ1-3; D gene unclear. V lost 3 bases, J lost 0 bases, and 9 bases lay in between. The CDR3 consists of 14 residues. Germline V CDR1 and CDR2: DFQATT, SNEGSKA (reference sequence). The CDR3 DNA follows: TGCAGTGCTAGGATCCAAAGCTCTGGAAACACCATATATTTT. Its protein is CSARIQSSGNTIYF.

The chain is built from TRBV29-1 and TRBJ1-1; weak D call: TRBD1 (6 bases). The CDR3 runs 14 residues. The ends were cut back, 6 bases at V and 0 bases at J, with 14 bases in the middle. Germline V lookup: CDR1 SQVTM, CDR2 ANQGSEA. CDR3 nucleotide sequence: TGCAGCGTCCAGGGGAGGCTTATGAACACTGAAGCTTTCTTT. Translating gives CSVQGRLMNTEAFF. Looking up the rest from reference TRBV29-1 and TRBJ1-1 gives the full variable domain: SAVISQKPSRDICQRGTSLTIQCQVDSQVTMMFWYRQQPGQSLTLIATANQGSEATYESGFVIDKFPISRPNLTFSTLTVSNMSPEDSSIYLCSVQGRLMNTEAFFGQGTRLTVV.

V usage is TRBV11-2 and J usage is TRBJ1-1; 7 nucleotides agree with TRBD1. Germline CDR1 is SGHAT and CDR2 is FQNNGV. J was trimmed by 1 base and V by 2 bases; bases with no gene match: 16. The CDR3 extends over 19 amino acids. CDR3 DNA: TGTGCCAGCAGCTTATGGGGTCGAGGATACAGGGGCACGAACACTGAAGCTTTCTTT. Residues: CASSLWGRGYRGTNTEAFF.

The chain joins TRBV13 to TRBJ1-1; no firm D call. Germline loops: CDR1 PRHDT, CDR2 FYEKMQ (reference sequence). V lost 0 bases and J 5 bases, leaving 13 bases between the germline ends. The CDR3 extends over 15 amino acids. CDR3 nucleotide sequence: TGTGCCAGCAGCTTAGGTGTCGGATATTCGACTGAAGCTTTCTTT. Translating gives CASSLGVGYSTEAFF. The full variable domain, completed using reference TRBV13 and TRBJ1-1, is AAGVIQSPRHLIKEKRETATLKCYPIPRHDTVYWYQQGPGQDPQFLISFYEKMQSDKGSIPDRFSAQQFSDYHSELNMSSLELGDSALYFCASSLGVGYSTEAFFGQGTRLTVV.

The chain carries TRBV20-1 and TRBJ2-7, with TRBD2 matching over 9 bases. V was clipped by 3 bases and J by 0 bases; unmatched bases: 9. The CDR3 covers 16 residues. Germline V gives CDR1 DFQATT, CDR2 SNEGSKA (reference sequence). CDR3 loop: CSASGQRGAFSYEQYF. For the CDR3, the DNA is TGCAGTGCTAGTGGCCAGCGGGGGGCCTTCTCCTACGAGCAGTACTTC.

This clonotype was recorded many times. The chain carries TRBV11-2 and TRBJ2-7; no reliable D call. CDR1 is SGHAT and CDR2 is FQNNGV in the germline V gene. Trimming took off 0 bases at V and 4 bases at J, with 7 bases between the two ends. This CDR3 has 13 residues. As DNA, the CDR3 is TGTGCCAGCAGCTTAGACGATGGGTACGAGCAGTACGTC. Its protein product is CASSLDDGYEQYV.

The CDR3, as DNA: TGTGCCAGCAGCAGGGGGTTAAATGAAAAACTGTTTTTT. This gives the protein CASSRGLNEKLFF. V usage is TRBV5-5 and J usage is TRBJ1-4; perhaps TRBD1 as D (6 bases). CDR3 length: 13 amino acids. V dropped 4 bases and J dropped 5 bases, with 9 bases sitting between them. In germline, CDR1 is SGHKS, CDR2 YYEKEE (reference sequence).

The chain uses TRBV20-1 and TRBJ1-5; 7 bases line up with TRBD1. The CDR3 runs to 16 residues. The J segment lost 1 base and the V segment lost 3 bases, leaving 9 bases of the junction unmatched. Germline values: CDR1 DFQATT, CDR2 SNEGSKA (reference sequence). This chain's CDR3 is CSASRQGGLSNQPQHF. CDR3 nucleotide sequence: TGCAGTGCTAGCCGACAGGGAGGGTTGAGCAATCAGCCCCAGCATTTT.

This chain links TRBV29-1 with TRBJ2-3; 12 bases fit TRBD2. Trimming took 0 bases from V and 4 from J; bases not matched to a gene: 8. The CDR3 has 17 residues. Germline V lookup: CDR1 SQVTM, CDR2 ANQGSEA. The CDR3 loop is CSVEDRWLAGGADTQYF. The CDR3 DNA reads as TGCAGCGTTGAAGATCGATGGCTAGCGGGGGGGGCAGATACGCAGTATTTT.

There are a few counts of this clonotype. This sequence joins TRBV20-1 and TRBJ2-1; weak D call: TRBD1 (6 bases). The CDR3 extends over 13 amino acids. CDR1 and CDR2 (germline): DFQATT, SNEGSKA (reference sequence). V lost 6 bases and J lost 6, with 15 bases in between. The CDR3 nucleotides are TGCAGTGCCCGGGACAACCCCATCAATGAGCAGTTCTTC. Its protein is CSARDNPINEQFF.

The chain combines TRBV6-2 or TRBV6-3 with TRBJ2-7; a weak D match, TRBD1 (6 bases). CDR3 length equals 13 residues. The V gene lost 4 bases and the J gene lost 4 bases, with 11 bases spanning the gap. Germline V gene lookup returns CDR1 MNHEY and CDR2 SVGEGT. The CDR3, as DNA: TGTGCCAGCAGTTTCGAACAGGGATACGAGCAGTACGTC. It yields the protein CASSFEQGYEQYV.

The chain couples TRBV20-1 to TRBJ1-3, with D maybe TRBD1 (6 bases). The CDR3 sequence is 16 residues long. V gave up 0 bases and J gave up 0 bases, with 12 bases separating them. The germline gives CDR1 DFQATT, CDR2 SNEGSKA (reference sequence). CDR3 nucleotides: TGCAGTGCTAGAGAGCCGACAGGCCCCTCTGGAAACACCATATATTTT. Encoded protein: CSAREPTGPSGNTIYF.

The chain carries TRBV5-1 and TRBJ2-4; D not certain. The CDR3 is 16 amino acids. V shed 0 bases and J shed 1 base, with 11 bases lying between them. The V gene's germline CDR1 is SGHRS and CDR2 YFSETQ. The CDR3 DNA reads as TGCGCCAGCAGCTTGGAATCTCCGAACGCCAAAAACATTCAGTACTTC. As protein: CASSLESPNAKNIQYF.

This clonotype occurred a few times. The V call is TRBV15, the J call TRBJ2-3; TRBD2 is a possible D gene (6 bases). The germline CDR1 and CDR2 sequences are LNHNV and YYDKDF (reference sequence). The CDR3 contains 14 residues. V gave up 6 bases and J gave up 1 base, with 11 bases separating them. The CDR3 DNA is TGTGCCACCAGTAGTACGGGGGGCACAGATACGCAGTATTTT. This gives the protein CATSSTGGTDTQYF. The whole variable domain, remainder taken from reference TRBV15 and TRBJ2-3, is DAMVIQNPRYQVTQFGKPVTLSCSQTLNHNVMYWYQQKSSQAPKLLFHYYDKDFNNEADTPDNFQSRRPNTSFCFLDIRSPGLGDTAMYLCATSSTGGTDTQYFGPGTRLTVL.

This clonotype was seen many times. V usage is TRBV6-5 and J usage is TRBJ2-1; no definite D call. The CDR3 covers 16 residues. With 0 bases removed from V and 2 bases from J, the gap between germline ends came to 11 bases. Germline CDR1 MNHEY, CDR2 SVGAGI. CDR3 nucleotides: TGTGCCAGCAGTTACTCGAAGGCTAGGGCCTACAATGAGCAGTTCTTC. This codes for CASSYSKARAYNEQFF.

This clonotype occurred a few times. The chain combines TRBV12-5 with TRBJ1-2; D is undetermined. Trimming removed 6 bases from V and 7 bases from J, with 9 bases in between. Per germline, CDR1 LGHNT and CDR2 FRNRAP. The CDR3 spans 11 residues. CDR3 nucleotides: TGTGCTAGTGGCTGGGCGGGTGGCTACACCTTC. Residues: CASGWAGGYTF.